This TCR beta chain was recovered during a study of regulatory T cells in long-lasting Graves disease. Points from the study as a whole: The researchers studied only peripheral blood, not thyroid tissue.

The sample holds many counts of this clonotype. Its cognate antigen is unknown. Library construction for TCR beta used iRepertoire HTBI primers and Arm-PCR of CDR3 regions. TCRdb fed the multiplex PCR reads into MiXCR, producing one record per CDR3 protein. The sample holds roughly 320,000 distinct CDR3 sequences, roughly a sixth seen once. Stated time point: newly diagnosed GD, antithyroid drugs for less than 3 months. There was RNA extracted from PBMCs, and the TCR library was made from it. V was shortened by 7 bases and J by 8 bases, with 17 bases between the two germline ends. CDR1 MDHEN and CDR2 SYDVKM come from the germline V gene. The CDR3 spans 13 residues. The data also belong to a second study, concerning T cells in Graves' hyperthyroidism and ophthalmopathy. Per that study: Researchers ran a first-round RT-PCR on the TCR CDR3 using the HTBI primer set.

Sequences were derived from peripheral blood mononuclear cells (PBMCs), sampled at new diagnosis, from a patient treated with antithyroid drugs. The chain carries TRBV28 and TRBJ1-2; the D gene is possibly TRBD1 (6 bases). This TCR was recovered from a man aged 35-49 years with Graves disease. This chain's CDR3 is CASTSFQGQGYTF. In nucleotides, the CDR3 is TGTGCCAGCACCTCTTTCCAGGGGCAGGGCTACACCTTC.